This is a list of T cell receptor beta chains from one sample in a study of T cell responses to AZD1222 COVID-19 vaccine. Method: immunoSEQ multiplex PCR; TCRdb's copy keeps in-frame clones and lacks some. The table lists over 110,000 clones, 85% to 95% of them singletons. Here the sequenced sample was peripheral blood, taken on day 0 of AZD1222 vaccination. The receptor source for this set is an adult in good health. CDR3s include the opening cysteine and the closing phenylalanine or tryptophan. Each record gives: J gene, clone size, V gene, D gene, CDR3 protein, CDR3 DNA. D genes are given only for firm matches. Part of the rows lack a size; the others show once, few, many or a class for expanded clones.

J: TRBJ2-7
size: once
V: TRBV5-1
D: TRBD1
CDR3: CASSLKTGGKSYEQYF
DNA: TGCGCCAGCAGCTTGAAGACAGGGGGCAAGTCCTACGAGCAGTACTTC

J: TRBJ2-3
size: NA
V: TRBV7-2
D: TRBD2
CDR3: CASSLITSGDTTDTQYF
DNA: TGTGCCAGCAGCTTAATTACTAGCGGGGACACCACAGATACGCAGTATTTT

J: TRBJ2-3
size: NA
V: TRBV18
D: NA
CDR3: CASSPPSNSVTDTQYF
DNA: TGTGCCAGCTCACCACCGTCTAATTCGGTCACAGATACGCAGTATTTT

J: TRBJ2-2
size: NA
V: TRBV12-3/TRBV12-4
D: NA
CDR3: CASSRTGAGELFF
DNA: TGTGCCAGCAGCCGGACTGGAGCCGGGGAGCTGTTTTTT

J: TRBJ1-1
size: NA
V: TRBV6-5
D: TRBD1
CDR3: CASGQQGIGTEAFF
DNA: TGTGCCAGCGGCCAACAGGGGATTGGCACTGAAGCTTTCTTT

J: TRBJ2-4
size: NA
V: TRBV13
D: TRBD1
CDR3: CASSPRTGETKNIQYF
DNA: TGTGCCAGCAGCCCGCGGACAGGGGAGACCAAAAACATTCAGTACTTC

J: TRBJ2-7
size: NA
V: TRBV29-1
D: NA
CDR3: CSVADSPYEQYF
DNA: TGCAGCGTCGCCGACAGCCCCTACGAGCAGTACTTC

J: TRBJ2-7
size: NA
V: TRBV7-2
D: NA
CDR3: CASSRGRNRYEQYF
DNA: TGTGCCAGCAGCCGGGGCCGAAACCGTTACGAGCAGTACTTC

J: TRBJ2-7
size: NA
V: TRBV7-6
D: TRBD2
CDR3: CASSLASGGGVDEQYF
DNA: TGTGCCAGCAGCTTAGCAAGTGGCGGGGGGGTAGACGAGCAGTACTTC

J: TRBJ1-1
size: NA
V: TRBV27
D: NA
CDR3: CASSFSITGVTEAFF
DNA: TGTGCCAGCAGTTTCTCTATAACAGGTGTCACTGAAGCTTTCTTT

J: TRBJ2-7
size: NA
V: TRBV5-4
D: NA
CDR3: CASSQEQPKSYEQYF
DNA: TGTGCCAGCAGCCAAGAACAACCGAAGTCCTACGAGCAGTACTTC

J: TRBJ1-2
size: NA
V: TRBV5-1
D: NA
CDR3: CASSHSTAAYGYTF
DNA: TGCGCCAGCAGCCATTCGACAGCAGCCTATGGCTACACCTTC

J: TRBJ1-1
size: NA
V: TRBV7-9
D: NA
CDR3: CASSNRDVEPEAFF
DNA: TGTGCCAGCAGCAACAGGGATGTGGAGCCTGAAGCTTTCTTT

J: TRBJ1-2
size: NA
V: TRBV6-1
D: NA
CDR3: CASSEAAAGYGYTF
DNA: TGTGCCAGCAGTGAAGCGGCCGCAGGGTATGGCTACACCTTC

J: TRBJ2-1
size: NA
V: TRBV30
D: NA
CDR3: CAWSGGGRHEQFF
DNA: TGTGCCTGGAGTGGTGGGGGCCGGCATGAGCAGTTCTTC

J: TRBJ1-5
size: NA
V: TRBV5-6
D: NA
CDR3: CASSLGGGEDQPQHF
DNA: TGTGCCAGCAGCTTGGGTGGAGGGGAGGATCAGCCCCAGCATTTT

J: TRBJ1-5
size: once
V: TRBV10-3
D: NA
CDR3: CAISESGKNQPQHF
DNA: TGTGCCATCAGTGAATCAGGGAAGAATCAGCCCCAGCATTTT

J: TRBJ2-1
size: NA
V: TRBV9
D: TRBD2
CDR3: CASSVAWTSDEQFF
DNA: TGTGCCAGCAGCGTAGCCTGGACTAGCGATGAGCAGTTCTTC

J: TRBJ1-6
size: NA
V: TRBV27
D: NA
CDR3: CASSLRNSPLHF
DNA: TGTGCCAGCAGTTTACGGAATTCACCCCTCCACTTT

J: TRBJ2-7
size: NA
V: TRBV4-3
D: TRBD1
CDR3: CASSQAPGQGSNEQYF
DNA: TGCGCCAGCAGCCAGGCACCGGGACAGGGGTCAAACGAGCAGTACTTC

J: TRBJ1-2
size: NA
V: TRBV7-8
D: NA
CDR3: CASSPRTTNYTF
DNA: TGTGCCAGCAGCCCGAGGACGACTAACTACACCTTC

J: TRBJ2-1
size: NA
V: TRBV30
D: NA
CDR3: CAWSISKGQFF
DNA: TGTGCCTGGAGCATCTCGAAGGGGCAGTTCTTC

J: TRBJ1-5
size: NA
V: TRBV21-1
D: NA
CDR3: CASSPAPYSNQPQHF
DNA: TGTGCCAGCAGTCCGGCACCTTATAGCAATCAGCCCCAGCATTTT

J: TRBJ2-7
size: NA
V: TRBV28
D: TRBD2
CDR3: CASSEHTGLAGGREQYF
DNA: TGTGCCAGCAGTGAGCACACGGGACTAGCGGGGGGGCGCGAGCAGTACTTC

J: TRBJ1-6
size: NA
V: TRBV19
D: TRBD1
CDR3: CASSTDGTGLNSPLHF
DNA: TGTGCCAGTAGTACCGACGGGACAGGCCTTAATTCACCCCTCCACTTT

J: TRBJ2-1
size: NA
V: TRBV25-1
D: NA
CDR3: CASSGGLEQFF
DNA: TGTGCCAGCAGTGGGGGGCTCGAGCAGTTCTTC

J: TRBJ2-7
size: NA
V: TRBV9
D: NA
CDR3: CASSVGGSGPYEQYF
DNA: TGTGCCAGCAGCGTTGGGGGGAGCGGGCCCTACGAGCAGTACTTC

J: TRBJ1-4
size: NA
V: TRBV7-6
D: NA
CDR3: CASSPRQSTGEKLFF
DNA: TGTGCCAGCAGCCCTAGACAGTCAACGGGAGAAAAACTGTTTTTT

J: TRBJ2-2
size: NA
V: TRBV7-2
D: TRBD2
CDR3: CASSLELAGAANTGELFF
DNA: TGTGCCAGCAGCTTAGAACTAGCGGGGGCCGCGAACACCGGGGAGCTGTTTTTT

J: TRBJ2-7
size: NA
V: TRBV3-1/TRBV3-2
D: NA
CDR3: CASSQIGHEQYF
DNA: TGTGCCAGCAGCCAAATCGGCCACGAGCAGTACTTC

J: TRBJ2-7
size: NA
V: TRBV18
D: TRBD1
CDR3: CASSPQGQGYEQYF
DNA: TGTGCCAGCTCACCGCAGGGACAGGGATACGAGCAGTACTTC

J: TRBJ2-2
size: NA
V: TRBV5-1
D: NA
CDR3: CASSAGWDTGELFF
DNA: TGCGCCAGCAGCGCAGGGTGGGACACCGGGGAGCTGTTTTTT

J: TRBJ2-1
size: NA
V: TRBV2
D: TRBD2
CDR3: CASSTSGAYNEQFF
DNA: TGTGCCAGCAGTACTAGCGGGGCGTACAATGAGCAGTTCTTC

J: TRBJ1-4
size: NA
V: TRBV6-5
D: NA
CDR3: CASTPRQNEKLFF
DNA: TGTGCCAGCACCCCAAGGCAGAATGAAAAACTGTTTTTT

J: TRBJ1-5
size: NA
V: TRBV6-5
D: NA
CDR3: CASSGGYSNQPQHF
DNA: TGTGCCAGCAGCGGGGGGTATAGCAATCAGCCCCAGCATTTT

J: TRBJ2-7
size: NA
V: TRBV5-1
D: NA
CDR3: CASTGGLYEQYF
DNA: TGCGCCAGCACCGGGGGACTCTACGAGCAGTACTTC

J: TRBJ1-2
size: once
V: TRBV27
D: NA
CDR3: CASSGPGQGDYGYTF
DNA: TGTGCCAGCAGTGGTCCCGGGCAGGGAGACTATGGCTACACCTTC

J: TRBJ2-3
size: NA
V: TRBV19
D: TRBD1
CDR3: CASTGTGADTQYF
DNA: TGTGCCAGTACGGGGACAGGGGCAGATACGCAGTATTTT

J: TRBJ1-2
size: NA
V: TRBV6-5
D: NA
CDR3: CASSYEWEYGYTF
DNA: TGTGCCAGCAGTTATGAGTGGGAGTATGGCTACACCTTC

J: TRBJ1-1
size: few
V: TRBV9
D: NA
CDR3: CASSAPRGNTEAFF
DNA: TGTGCCAGCAGCGCTCCGAGGGGAAACACTGAAGCTTTCTTT

J: TRBJ1-1
size: NA
V: TRBV2
D: NA
CDR3: CASSEGQGVNTEAFF
DNA: TGTGCCAGCAGTGAGGGGCAGGGAGTGAACACTGAAGCTTTCTTT

J: TRBJ2-7
size: NA
V: TRBV6-5
D: NA
CDR3: CASSTETGAYEQYF
DNA: TGTGCCAGCAGTACGGAGACAGGAGCCTACGAGCAGTACTTC

J: TRBJ1-1
size: NA
V: TRBV28
D: NA
CDR3: CASRLLKQVTEAFF
DNA: TGTGCCAGCCGACTACTAAAGCAGGTCACTGAAGCTTTCTTT

J: TRBJ1-1
size: NA
V: TRBV6-5
D: NA
CDR3: CASSPPGYTEAFF
DNA: TGTGCCAGCAGTCCCCCCGGATACACTGAAGCTTTCTTT

J: TRBJ1-2
size: NA
V: TRBV30
D: NA
CDR3: CAWTRVTSGYTF
DNA: TGTGCCTGGACTCGGGTAACTTCGGGCTACACCTTC

J: TRBJ1-5
size: NA
V: TRBV12-3/TRBV12-4
D: NA
CDR3: CASSLADRQPQHF
DNA: TGTGCCAGCAGTTTAGCGGATCGCCAGCCCCAGCATTTT

J: TRBJ2-3
size: NA
V: TRBV5-1
D: NA
CDR3: CASSLYMGGTESTQYF
DNA: TGCGCCAGCAGCTTGTACATGGGCGGAACCGAGAGTACGCAGTATTTT

J: TRBJ1-1
size: NA
V: TRBV5-1
D: NA
CDR3: CASSLSPRNTEAFF
DNA: TGCGCCAGCAGCTTGTCGCCCCGGAACACTGAAGCTTTCTTT

J: TRBJ2-7
size: NA
V: TRBV19
D: TRBD2
CDR3: CASSRANPGLAGSSYEQYF
DNA: TGTGCCAGTAGTAGAGCCAACCCTGGACTAGCGGGGAGCTCCTACGAGCAGTACTTC